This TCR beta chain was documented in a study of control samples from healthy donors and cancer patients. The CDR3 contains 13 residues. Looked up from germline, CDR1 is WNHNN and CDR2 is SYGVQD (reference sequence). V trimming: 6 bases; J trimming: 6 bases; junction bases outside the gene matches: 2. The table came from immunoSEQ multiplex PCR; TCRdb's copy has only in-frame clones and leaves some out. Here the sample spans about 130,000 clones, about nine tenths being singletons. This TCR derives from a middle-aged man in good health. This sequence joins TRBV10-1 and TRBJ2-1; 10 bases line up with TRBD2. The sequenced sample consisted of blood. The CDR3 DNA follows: TGCGCCAGCAGACCTAGCGGGGGCAATGAGCAGTTCTTC. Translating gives CASRPSGGNEQFF.